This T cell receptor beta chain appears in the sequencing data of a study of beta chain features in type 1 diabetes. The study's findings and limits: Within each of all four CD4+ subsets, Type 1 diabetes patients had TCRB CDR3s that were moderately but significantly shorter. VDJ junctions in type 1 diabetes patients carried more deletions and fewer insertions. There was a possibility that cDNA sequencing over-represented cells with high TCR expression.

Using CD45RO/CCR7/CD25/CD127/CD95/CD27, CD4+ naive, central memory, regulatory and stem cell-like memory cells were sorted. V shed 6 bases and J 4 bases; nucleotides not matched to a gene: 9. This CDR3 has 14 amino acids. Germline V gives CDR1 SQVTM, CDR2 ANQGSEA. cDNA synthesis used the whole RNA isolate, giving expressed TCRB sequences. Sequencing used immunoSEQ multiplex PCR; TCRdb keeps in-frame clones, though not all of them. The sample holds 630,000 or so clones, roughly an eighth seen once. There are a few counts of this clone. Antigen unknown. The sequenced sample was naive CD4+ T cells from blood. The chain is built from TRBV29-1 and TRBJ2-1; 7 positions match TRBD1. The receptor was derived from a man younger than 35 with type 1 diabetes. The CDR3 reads CSVNRDRGYNEQFF. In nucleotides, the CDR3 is TGCAGCGTCAACCGGGACAGAGGGTACAATGAGCAGTTCTTC.